Listed below are T cell receptor beta chains from one sample, sequenced in a study of shared clonotypes between healthy human individuals. Assay used: immunoSEQ multiplex PCR; TCRdb lists only in-frame clones, some missing. The sample holds about 580,000 clones, 95% to 98% seen once. Sequenced sample: naive CD8+ T cells sorted from blood. The receptors shown here come from a man aged 25 to 40 in good health. Each CDR3 is given with its conserved first and last residue. The order of the fields is V gene, clone size, D gene, J gene, CDR3 protein, CDR3 DNA. The D gene is left open where the match is weak. The size field is filled for only some rows; it gives once, few, many or a size class.

V gene: TRBV5-1; clone size: -; D gene: TRBD2; J gene: TRBJ2-6; CDR3 protein: CASTREGRTGANVLTF; CDR3 DNA: TGCGCCAGCACCCGGGAGGGGCGGACTGGGGCCAACGTCCTGACTTTC
V gene: TRBV15; clone size: -; D gene: -; J gene: TRBJ1-2; CDR3 protein: CATSRDLTDYGYTF; CDR3 DNA: TGTGCCACCAGCAGAGATCTGACAGACTATGGCTACACCTTC
V gene: TRBV7-6; clone size: -; D gene: TRBD1; J gene: TRBJ2-7; CDR3 protein: CASSSTGGSSYEQYF; CDR3 DNA: TGTGCCAGCAGCTCGACAGGGGGCAGCTCCTACGAGCAGTACTTC
V gene: TRBV5-4; clone size: -; D gene: TRBD1; J gene: TRBJ2-7; CDR3 protein: CASSRGTESTYEQYF; CDR3 DNA: TGTGCCAGCAGCAGGGGGACAGAATCTACCTACGAGCAGTACTTC
V gene: TRBV4-3; clone size: -; D gene: -; J gene: TRBJ2-1; CDR3 protein: CASSQGQESYNEQFF; CDR3 DNA: TGCGCCAGCAGCCAAGGGCAGGAATCCTACAATGAGCAGTTCTTC
V gene: TRBV27; clone size: -; D gene: -; J gene: TRBJ2-7; CDR3 protein: CASSPTASYEQYF; CDR3 DNA: TGTGCCAGCAGCCCGACAGCATCCTACGAGCAGTACTTC
V gene: TRBV19; clone size: -; D gene: -; J gene: TRBJ1-1; CDR3 protein: CASSIQGNTEAFF; CDR3 DNA: TGTGCCAGTAGTATACAGGGAAACACTGAAGCTTTCTTT
V gene: TRBV27; clone size: -; D gene: -; J gene: TRBJ2-1; CDR3 protein: CASSLPSSYNEQFF; CDR3 DNA: TGTGCCAGCAGTTTGCCTAGCTCCTACAATGAGCAGTTCTTC
V gene: TRBV7-2; clone size: -; D gene: TRBD1; J gene: TRBJ2-7; CDR3 protein: CASSLAGTEYEQYF; CDR3 DNA: TGTGCCAGCAGCTTAGCGGGGACAGAGTACGAGCAGTACTTC
V gene: TRBV2; clone size: once; D gene: -; J gene: TRBJ2-5; CDR3 protein: CASRTSRYRQETQYF; CDR3 DNA: TGTGCCAGCAGAACTTCTCGGTACAGACAAGAGACCCAGTACTTC
V gene: TRBV6-1; clone size: -; D gene: TRBD1; J gene: TRBJ2-3; CDR3 protein: CASSGSRDSLTDTQYF; CDR3 DNA: TGTGCCAGCAGTGGATCCCGGGACAGCCTCACAGATACGCAGTATTTT
V gene: TRBV13; clone size: -; D gene: -; J gene: TRBJ2-1; CDR3 protein: CASSLARGTLSYNEQFF; CDR3 DNA: TGTGCCAGCAGCTTAGCGCGTGGGACCCTCTCCTACAATGAGCAGTTCTTC
V gene: TRBV29-1; clone size: -; D gene: -; J gene: TRBJ2-2; CDR3 protein: CSVKAENTGELFF; CDR3 DNA: TGCAGCGTAAAAGCGGAGAACACCGGGGAGCTGTTTTTT
V gene: TRBV5-1; clone size: -; D gene: -; J gene: TRBJ1-5; CDR3 protein: CASSLTPILTGQPQHF; CDR3 DNA: TGCGCCAGCAGCTTAACCCCGATTTTGACGGGACAGCCCCAGCATTTT
V gene: TRBV6-6; clone size: -; D gene: -; J gene: TRBJ2-7; CDR3 protein: CASSYYSGSYEQYF; CDR3 DNA: TGTGCCAGCAGTTACTATAGCGGCTCCTACGAGCAGTACTTC
V gene: TRBV5-8; clone size: -; D gene: -; J gene: TRBJ1-5; CDR3 protein: CASSFGGWNSNQPQHF; CDR3 DNA: TGTGCCAGCAGCTTTGGGGGTTGGAATAGCAATCAGCCCCAGCATTTT
V gene: TRBV10-3; clone size: once; D gene: -; J gene: TRBJ2-7; CDR3 protein: CAISESGFEQYF; CDR3 DNA: TGTGCCATCAGTGAGTCAGGGTTTGAGCAGTACTTC
V gene: TRBV14; clone size: -; D gene: TRBD2; J gene: TRBJ2-1; CDR3 protein: CASSQALADSYNEQFF; CDR3 DNA: TGTGCCAGCAGCCAAGCACTAGCGGATTCCTACAATGAGCAGTTCTTC
V gene: TRBV7-8; clone size: -; D gene: -; J gene: TRBJ2-1; CDR3 protein: CASSLRPPRLTNEQFF; CDR3 DNA: TGTGCCAGCAGCTTAAGGCCCCCTCGACTGACGAATGAGCAGTTCTTC
V gene: TRBV29-1; clone size: -; D gene: -; J gene: TRBJ2-2; CDR3 protein: CSVERTDPNTGELFF; CDR3 DNA: TGCAGCGTCGAAAGGACGGACCCGAACACCGGGGAGCTGTTTTTT